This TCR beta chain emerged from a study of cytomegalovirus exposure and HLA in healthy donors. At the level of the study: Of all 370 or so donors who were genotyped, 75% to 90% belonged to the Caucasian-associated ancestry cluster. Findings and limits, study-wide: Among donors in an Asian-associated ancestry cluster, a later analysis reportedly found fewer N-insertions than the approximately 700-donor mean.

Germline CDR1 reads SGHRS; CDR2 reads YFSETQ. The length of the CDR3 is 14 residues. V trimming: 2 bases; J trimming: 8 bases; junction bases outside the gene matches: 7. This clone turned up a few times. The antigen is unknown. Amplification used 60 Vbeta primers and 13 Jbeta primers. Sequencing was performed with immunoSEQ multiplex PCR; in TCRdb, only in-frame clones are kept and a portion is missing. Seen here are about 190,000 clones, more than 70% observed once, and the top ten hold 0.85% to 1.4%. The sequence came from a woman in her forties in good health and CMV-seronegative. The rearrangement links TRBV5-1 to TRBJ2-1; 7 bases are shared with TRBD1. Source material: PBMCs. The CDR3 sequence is CASSLRQGTDEQFF. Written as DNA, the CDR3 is TGCGCCAGCAGCTTACGACAGGGTACCGATGAGCAGTTCTTC.